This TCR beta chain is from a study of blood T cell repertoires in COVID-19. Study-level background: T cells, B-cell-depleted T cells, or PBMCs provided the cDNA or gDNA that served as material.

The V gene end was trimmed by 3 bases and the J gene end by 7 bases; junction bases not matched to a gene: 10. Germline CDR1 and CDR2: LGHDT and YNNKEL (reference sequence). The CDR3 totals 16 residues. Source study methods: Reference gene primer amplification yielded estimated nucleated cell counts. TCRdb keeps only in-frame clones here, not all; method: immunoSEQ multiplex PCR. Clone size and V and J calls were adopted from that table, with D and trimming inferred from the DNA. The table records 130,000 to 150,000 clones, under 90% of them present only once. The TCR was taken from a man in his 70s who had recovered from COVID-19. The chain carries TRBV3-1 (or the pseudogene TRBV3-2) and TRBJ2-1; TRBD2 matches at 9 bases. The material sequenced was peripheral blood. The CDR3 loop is CASSQDSGSRSNEQFF. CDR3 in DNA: TGTGCCAGCAGCCAGGATAGCGGGAGTCGTTCTAATGAGCAGTTCTTC.